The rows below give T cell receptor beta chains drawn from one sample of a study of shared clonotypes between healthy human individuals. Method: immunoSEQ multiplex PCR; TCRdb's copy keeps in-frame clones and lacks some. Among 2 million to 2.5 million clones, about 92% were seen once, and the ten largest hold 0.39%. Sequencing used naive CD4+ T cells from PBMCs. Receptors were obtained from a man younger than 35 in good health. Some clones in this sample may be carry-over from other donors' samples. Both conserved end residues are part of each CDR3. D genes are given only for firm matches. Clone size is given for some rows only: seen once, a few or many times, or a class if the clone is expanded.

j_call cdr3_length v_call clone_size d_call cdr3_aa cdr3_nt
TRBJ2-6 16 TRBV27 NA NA CASSPHKSSGANVLTF TGTGCCAGCAGTCCCCACAAGAGCTCTGGGGCCAACGTCCTGACTTTC
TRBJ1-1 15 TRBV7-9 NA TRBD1 CASTTQGAPGTEAFF TGTGCCAGCACCACCCAGGGGGCACCTGGCACTGAAGCTTTCTTT
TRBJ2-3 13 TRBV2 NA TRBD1 CASSLRQGDTQYF TGTGCCAGCAGTCTACGACAGGGAGATACGCAGTATTTT
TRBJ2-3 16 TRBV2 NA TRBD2 CASIIGLAGGPDTQYF TGTGCCAGCATAATCGGGCTAGCGGGAGGCCCAGATACGCAGTATTTT
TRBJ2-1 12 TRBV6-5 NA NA CASRATNNEQFF TGTGCCAGCCGGGCTACCAACAATGAGCAGTTCTTC
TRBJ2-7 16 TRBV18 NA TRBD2 CASSRSQLAEAYEQYF TGTGCCAGCTCTCGCTCCCAACTAGCGGAAGCCTACGAGCAGTACTTC
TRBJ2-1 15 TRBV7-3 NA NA CASSFIGGSYNEQFF TGTGCCAGCAGCTTTATAGGGGGCTCCTACAATGAGCAGTTCTTC
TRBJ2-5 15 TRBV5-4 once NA CASSLESYGGETQYF TGTGCCAGCAGCTTGGAGTCTTATGGTGGGGAGACCCAGTACTTC
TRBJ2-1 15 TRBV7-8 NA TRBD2 CASSLIAGVLYEQFF TGTGCCAGCAGCCTTATAGCGGGAGTTCTTTATGAGCAGTTCTTC
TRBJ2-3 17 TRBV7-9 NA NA CASSSHPGLKVTDTQYF TGTGCCAGCAGCTCCCACCCGGGACTCAAAGTTACCGATACGCAGTATTTT
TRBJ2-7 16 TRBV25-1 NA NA CASSESWAGSLGEQYF TGTGCCAGCAGTGAAAGCTGGGCAGGGAGTCTGGGCGAGCAGTACTTC
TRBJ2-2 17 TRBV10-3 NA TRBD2 CAISEGLAGGPDGELFF TGTGCCATCAGTGAGGGACTAGCGGGAGGGCCGGACGGGGAGCTGTTTTTT
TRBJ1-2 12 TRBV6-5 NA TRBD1 CASGTAYYGYTF TGTGCCAGCGGGACAGCTTACTATGGCTACACCTTC
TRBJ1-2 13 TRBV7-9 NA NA CASSLNRADGYTF TGTGCCAGCAGCTTAAACAGGGCGGATGGCTACACCTTC
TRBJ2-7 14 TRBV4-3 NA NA CASSHLAPPYEQYF TGCGCCAGCAGCCACCTCGCCCCCCCCTACGAGCAGTACTTC
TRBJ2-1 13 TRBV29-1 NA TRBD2 CSVSGTTYNEQFF TGCAGCGTTTCCGGGACTACGTACAATGAGCAGTTCTTC